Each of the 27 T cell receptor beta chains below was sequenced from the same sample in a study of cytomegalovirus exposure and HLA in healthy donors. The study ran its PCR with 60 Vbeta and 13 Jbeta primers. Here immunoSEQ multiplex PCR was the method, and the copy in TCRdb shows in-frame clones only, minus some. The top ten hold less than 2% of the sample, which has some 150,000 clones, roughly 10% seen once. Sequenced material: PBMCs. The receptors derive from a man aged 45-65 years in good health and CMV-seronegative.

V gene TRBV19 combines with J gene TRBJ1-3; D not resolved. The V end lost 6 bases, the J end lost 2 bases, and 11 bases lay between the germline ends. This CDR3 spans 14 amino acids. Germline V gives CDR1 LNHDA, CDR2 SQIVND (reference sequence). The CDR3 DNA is TGTGCCAGTAGATCGGCAGGCACTGGAAACACCATATATTTT. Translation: CASRSAGTGNTIYF. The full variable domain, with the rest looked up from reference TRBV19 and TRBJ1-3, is DGGITQSPKYLFRKEGQNVTLSCEQNLNHDAMYWYRQDPGQGLRLIYYSQIVNDFQKGDIAEGYSVSREKKESFPLTVTSAQKNPTAFYLCASRSAGTGNTIYFGEGSWLTVV.

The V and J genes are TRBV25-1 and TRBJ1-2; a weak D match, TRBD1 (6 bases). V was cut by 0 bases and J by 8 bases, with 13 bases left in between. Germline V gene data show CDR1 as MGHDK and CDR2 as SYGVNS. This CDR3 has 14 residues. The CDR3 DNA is TGTGCCAGCAGTGAATATAGGACAGAGGCGGGCTACACCTTC. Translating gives CASSEYRTEAGYTF.

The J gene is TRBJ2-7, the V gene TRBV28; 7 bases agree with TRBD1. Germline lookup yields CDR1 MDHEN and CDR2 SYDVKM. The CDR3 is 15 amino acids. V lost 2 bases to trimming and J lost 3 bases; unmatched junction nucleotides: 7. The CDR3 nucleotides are TGTGCCAGCAGTTTAGGGTCAGGGGGAGACTACGAGCAGTACTTC. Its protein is CASSLGSGGDYEQYF. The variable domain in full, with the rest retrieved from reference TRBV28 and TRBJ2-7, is DVKVTQSSRYLVKRTGEKVFLECVQDMDHENMFWYRQDPGLGLRLIYFSYDVKMKEKGDIPEGYSVSREKKERFSLILESASTNQTSMYLCASSLGSGGDYEQYFGPGTRLTVT.

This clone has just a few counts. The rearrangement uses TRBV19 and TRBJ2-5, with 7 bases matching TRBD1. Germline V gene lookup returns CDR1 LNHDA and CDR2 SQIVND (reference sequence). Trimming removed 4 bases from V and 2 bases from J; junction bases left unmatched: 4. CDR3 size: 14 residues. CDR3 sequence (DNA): TGTGCCAGTAGTAAGGCACAGGGGCAAGAGACCCAGTACTTC. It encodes CASSKAQGQETQYF.

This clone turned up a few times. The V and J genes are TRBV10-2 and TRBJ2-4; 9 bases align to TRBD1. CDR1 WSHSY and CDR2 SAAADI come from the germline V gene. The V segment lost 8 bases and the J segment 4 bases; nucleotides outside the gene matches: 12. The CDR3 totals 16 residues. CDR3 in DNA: TGCGCCAGCGGTTTAGACAGGGGGTTCGGAAAAAACATTCAGTACTTC. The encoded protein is CASGLDRGFGKNIQYF.

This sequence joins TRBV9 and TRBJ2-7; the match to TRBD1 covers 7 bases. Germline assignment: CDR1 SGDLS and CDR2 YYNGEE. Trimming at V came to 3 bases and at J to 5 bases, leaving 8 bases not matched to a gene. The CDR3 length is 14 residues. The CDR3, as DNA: TGTGCCAGCAGCGCCCAGACAGGGTCCAACGAGCAGTACTTC. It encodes CASSAQTGSNEQYF.

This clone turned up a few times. The CDR3 coding sequence is TGTGCCAGTAGTATGGTTATGGTTACAGGAGCTTTCTTT. Translated, it gives CASSMVMVTGAFF. The genes are TRBV19 and TRBJ1-1, with a possible D match to TRBD1 (5 bases). Germline V lookup: CDR1 LNHDA, CDR2 SQIVND (reference sequence). The CDR3 covers 13 residues. V was cut by 3 bases and J by 10 bases, with 15 bases left in between.

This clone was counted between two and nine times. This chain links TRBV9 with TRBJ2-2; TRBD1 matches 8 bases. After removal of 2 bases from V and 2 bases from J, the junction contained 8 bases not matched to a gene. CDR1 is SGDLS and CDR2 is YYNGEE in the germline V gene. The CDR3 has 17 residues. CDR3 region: CASSVDETGVNTGELFF. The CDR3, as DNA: TGTGCCAGCAGCGTGGATGAGACAGGGGTAAACACCGGGGAGCTGTTTTTT. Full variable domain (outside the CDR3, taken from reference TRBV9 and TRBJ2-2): DSGVTQTPKHLITATGQRVTLRCSPRSGDLSVYWYQQSLDQGLQFLIQYYNGEERAKGNILERFSAQQFPDLHSELNLSSLELGDSALYFCASSVDETGVNTGELFFGEGSRLTVL.

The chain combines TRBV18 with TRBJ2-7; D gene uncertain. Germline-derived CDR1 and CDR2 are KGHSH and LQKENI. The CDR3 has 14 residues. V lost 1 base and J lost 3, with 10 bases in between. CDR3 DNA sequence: TGTGCCAGCTCACCACGGGCTAATGACTACGAGCAGTACTTC. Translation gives CASSPRANDYEQYF.

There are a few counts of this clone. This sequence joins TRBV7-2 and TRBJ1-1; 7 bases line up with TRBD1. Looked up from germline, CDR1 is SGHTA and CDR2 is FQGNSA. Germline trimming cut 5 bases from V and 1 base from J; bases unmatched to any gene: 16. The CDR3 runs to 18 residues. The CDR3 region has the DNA TGTGCCAGCAGCCTACATAGATTGGAACAGGGGTCGAACACTGAAGCTTTCTTT. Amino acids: CASSLHRLEQGSNTEAFF. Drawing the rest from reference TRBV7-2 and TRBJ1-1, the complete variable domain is GAGVSQSPSNKVTEKGKDVELRCDPISGHTALYWYRQSLGQGLEFLIYFQGNSAPDKSGLPSDRFSAERTGGSVSTLTIQRTQQEDSAVYLCASSLHRLEQGSNTEAFFGQGTRLTVV.

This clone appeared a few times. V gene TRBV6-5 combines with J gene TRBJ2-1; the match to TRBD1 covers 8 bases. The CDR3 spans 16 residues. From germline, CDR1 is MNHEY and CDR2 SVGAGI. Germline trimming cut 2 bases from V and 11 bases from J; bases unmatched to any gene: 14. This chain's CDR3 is CASSYNGQGRVGKQFF. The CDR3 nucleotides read TGTGCCAGCAGTTACAATGGACAGGGAAGAGTAGGGAAGCAGTTCTTC.

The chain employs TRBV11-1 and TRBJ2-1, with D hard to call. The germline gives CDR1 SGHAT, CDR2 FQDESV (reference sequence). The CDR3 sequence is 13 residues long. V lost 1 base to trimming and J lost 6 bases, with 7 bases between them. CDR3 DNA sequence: TGTGCCAGCAGCTTAGAGCCGGGCAATGAGCAGTTCTTC. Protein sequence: CASSLEPGNEQFF.

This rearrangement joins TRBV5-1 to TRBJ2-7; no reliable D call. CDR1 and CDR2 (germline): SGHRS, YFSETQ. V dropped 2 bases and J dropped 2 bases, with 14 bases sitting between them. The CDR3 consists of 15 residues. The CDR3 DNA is TGCGCCAGCAGCTTTAGTGAGGATACCGCCTACGAGCAGTACTTC. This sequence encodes CASSFSEDTAYEQYF. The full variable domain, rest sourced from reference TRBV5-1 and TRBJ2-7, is KAGVTQTPRYLIKTRGQQVTLSCSPISGHRSVSWYQQTPGQGLQFLFEYFSETQRNKGNFPGRFSGRQFSNSRSEMNVSTLELGDSALYLCASSFSEDTAYEQYFGPGTRLTVT.

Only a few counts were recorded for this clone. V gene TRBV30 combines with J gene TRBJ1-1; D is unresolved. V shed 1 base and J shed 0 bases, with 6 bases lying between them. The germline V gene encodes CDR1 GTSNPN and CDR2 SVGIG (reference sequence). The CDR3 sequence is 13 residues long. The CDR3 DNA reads TGTGCCTGGAGTGACAACATGAACACTGAAGCTTTCTTT. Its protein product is CAWSDNMNTEAFF.

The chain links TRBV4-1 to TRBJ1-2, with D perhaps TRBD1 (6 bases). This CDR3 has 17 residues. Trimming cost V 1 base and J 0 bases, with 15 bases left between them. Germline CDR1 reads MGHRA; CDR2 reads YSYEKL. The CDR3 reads CASSQVMRGGANYGYTF. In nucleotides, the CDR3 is TGCGCCAGCAGCCAAGTAATGAGAGGGGGAGCTAACTATGGCTACACCTTC.

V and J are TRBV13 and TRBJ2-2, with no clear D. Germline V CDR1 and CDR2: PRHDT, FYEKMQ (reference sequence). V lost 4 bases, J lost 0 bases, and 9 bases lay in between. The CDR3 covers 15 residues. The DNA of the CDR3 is TGTGCCAGCAGCTCGACATGGCCGAACACCGGGGAGCTGTTTTTT. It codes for CASSSTWPNTGELFF.

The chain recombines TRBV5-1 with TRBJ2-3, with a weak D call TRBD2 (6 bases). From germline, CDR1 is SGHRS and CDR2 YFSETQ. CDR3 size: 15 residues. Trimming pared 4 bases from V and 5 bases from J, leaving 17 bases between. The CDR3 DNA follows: TGCGCCAGCAGCCTAGACACCCCGCGGGGAGATACGCAGTATTTT. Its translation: CASSLDTPRGDTQYF.

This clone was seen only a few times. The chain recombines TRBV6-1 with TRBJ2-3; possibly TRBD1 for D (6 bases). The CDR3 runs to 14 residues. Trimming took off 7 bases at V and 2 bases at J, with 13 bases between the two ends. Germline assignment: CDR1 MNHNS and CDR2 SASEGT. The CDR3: CASIDRPHTDTQYF. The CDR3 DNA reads TGTGCCAGCATAGACAGGCCGCACACAGATACGCAGTATTTT.

The CDR3 loop reads CASSQRLAGLYEQYF. DNA for the CDR3: TGTGCCAGCAGCCAACGGCTAGCGGGCCTCTACGAGCAGTACTTC. This sequence joins TRBV14 and TRBJ2-7, with 8 bases fitting TRBD2. There are 15 residues in the CDR3. V shed 2 bases and J 3 bases; nucleotides not matched to a gene: 6. Germline V gives CDR1 SGHDN, CDR2 FVKESK.

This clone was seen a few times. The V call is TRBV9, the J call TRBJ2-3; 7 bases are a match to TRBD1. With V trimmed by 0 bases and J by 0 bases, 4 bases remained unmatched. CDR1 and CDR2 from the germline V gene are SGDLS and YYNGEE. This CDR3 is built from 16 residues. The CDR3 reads CASSVEGAASTDTQYF. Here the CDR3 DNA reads TGTGCCAGCAGCGTAGAGGGGGCGGCTAGCACAGATACGCAGTATTTT.

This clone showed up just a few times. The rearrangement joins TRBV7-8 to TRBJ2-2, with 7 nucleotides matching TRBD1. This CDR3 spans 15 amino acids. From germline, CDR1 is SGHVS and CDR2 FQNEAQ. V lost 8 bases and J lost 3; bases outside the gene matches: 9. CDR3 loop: CASPAGGRDTGELFF. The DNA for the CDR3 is TGTGCCAGCCCTGCAGGGGGAAGGGACACCGGGGAGCTGTTTTTT.

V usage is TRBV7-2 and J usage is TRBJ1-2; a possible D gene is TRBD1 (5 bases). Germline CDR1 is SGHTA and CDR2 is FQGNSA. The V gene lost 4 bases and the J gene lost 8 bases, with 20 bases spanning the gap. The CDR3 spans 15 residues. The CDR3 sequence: CASSSPTALRRGYTF. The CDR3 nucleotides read TGTGCCAGCAGCTCCCCGACAGCCTTAAGGAGAGGCTACACCTTC. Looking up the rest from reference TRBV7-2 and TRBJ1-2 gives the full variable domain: GAGVSQSPSNKVTEKGKDVELRCDPISGHTALYWYRQSLGQGLEFLIYFQGNSAPDKSGLPSDRFSAERTGGSVSTLTIQRTQQEDSAVYLCASSSPTALRRGYTFGSGTRLTVV.

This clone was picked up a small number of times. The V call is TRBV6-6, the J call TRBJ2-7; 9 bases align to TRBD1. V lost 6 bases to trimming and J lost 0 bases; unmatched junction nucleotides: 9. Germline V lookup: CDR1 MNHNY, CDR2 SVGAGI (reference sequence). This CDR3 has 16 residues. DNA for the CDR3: TGTGCCAGCAGCAATCAGGACAGGGGAAGCTCCTACGAGCAGTACTTC. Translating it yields CASSNQDRGSSYEQYF.

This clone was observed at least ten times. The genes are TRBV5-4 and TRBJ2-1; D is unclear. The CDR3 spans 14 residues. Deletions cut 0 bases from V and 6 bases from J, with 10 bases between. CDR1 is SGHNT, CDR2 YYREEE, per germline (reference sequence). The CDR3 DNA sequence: TGTGCCAGCAGCTTGGAGGTTAGCTCCAATGAGCAGTTCTTC. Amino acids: CASSLEVSSNEQFF.

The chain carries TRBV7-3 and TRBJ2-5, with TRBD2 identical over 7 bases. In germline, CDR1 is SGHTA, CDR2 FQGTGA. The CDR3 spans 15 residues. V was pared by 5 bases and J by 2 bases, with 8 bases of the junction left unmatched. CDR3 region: CASSMGGSPQETQYF. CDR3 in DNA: TGTGCCAGCAGCATGGGGGGGTCTCCACAAGAGACCCAGTACTTC.

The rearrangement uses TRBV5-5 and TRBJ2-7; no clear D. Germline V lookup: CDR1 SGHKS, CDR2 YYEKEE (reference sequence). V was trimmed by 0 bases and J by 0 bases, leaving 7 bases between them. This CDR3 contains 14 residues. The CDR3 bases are TGTGCCAGCAGCTTGGTCTTGTCCTCCTACGAGCAGTACTTC. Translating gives CASSLVLSSYEQYF. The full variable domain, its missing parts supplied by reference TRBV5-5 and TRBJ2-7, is DAGVTQSPTHLIKTRGQQVTLRCSPISGHKSVSWYQQVLGQGPQFIFQYYEKEERGRGNFPDRFSARQFPNYSSELNVNALLLGDSALYLCASSLVLSSYEQYFGPGTRLTVT.

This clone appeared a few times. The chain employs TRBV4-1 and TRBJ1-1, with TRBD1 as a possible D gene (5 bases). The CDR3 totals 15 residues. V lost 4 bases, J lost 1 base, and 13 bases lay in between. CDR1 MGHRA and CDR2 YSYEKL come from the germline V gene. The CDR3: CASSRAGRGNTEAFF. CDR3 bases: TGCGCCAGCAGCCGTGCGGGGCGGGGGAACACTGAAGCTTTCTTT.